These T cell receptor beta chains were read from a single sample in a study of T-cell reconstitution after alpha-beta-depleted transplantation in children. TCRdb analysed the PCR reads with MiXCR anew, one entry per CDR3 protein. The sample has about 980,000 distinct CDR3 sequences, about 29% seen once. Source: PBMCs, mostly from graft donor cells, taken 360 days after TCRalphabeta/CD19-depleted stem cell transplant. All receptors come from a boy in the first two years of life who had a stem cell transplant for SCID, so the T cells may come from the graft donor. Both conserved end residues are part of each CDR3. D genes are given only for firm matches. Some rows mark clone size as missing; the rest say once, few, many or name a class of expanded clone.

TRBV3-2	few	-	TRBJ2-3	TGTGCCATCTCTGGGACTAGCGGGCGTAGATTCACAGATACGCAGTATTTT	CAISGTSGRRFTDTQYF
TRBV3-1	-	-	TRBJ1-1	TGTGCCAGCAGCCAAGATAGGTTGCGGTATTCTGAAGCTTTCTTT	CASSQDRLRYSEAFF
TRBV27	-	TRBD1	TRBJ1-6	TGTGCCAGCAGTAACCGGACAGGGGATTGGAATTCACCCCTCCACTTT	CASSNRTGDWNSPLHF
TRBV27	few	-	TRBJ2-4	TGTGCCAGCAGTTTGTTCGGGGCGCGGGGAAACATTCAGTACTTC	CASSLFGARGNIQYF
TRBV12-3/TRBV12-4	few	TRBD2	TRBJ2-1	TGTGCCAGCAGTTTACAGACTAGCTCGCATGAGCAGTTCTTC	CASSLQTSSHEQFF
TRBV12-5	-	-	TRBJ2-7	TGTGCTAGTGGTTTGGTAGGAGCCTACGAGCAGTACTTC	CASGLVGAYEQYF
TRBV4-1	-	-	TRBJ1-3	TGCGCCAGCAGCCAAGCAGGGACGGCCCTCTCTGGAAACACCATATATTTT	CASSQAGTALSGNTIYF
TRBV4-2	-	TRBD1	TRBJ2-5	TGTGCCAGCAGCCAATCGTCTACAGGGGGCGGGGAGACCCAGTACTTC	CASSQSSTGGGETQYF
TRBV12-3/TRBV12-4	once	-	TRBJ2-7	TGTGCCAGCAGTATCCCCGGTACCTACGAGCAGTACTTC	CASSIPGTYEQYF
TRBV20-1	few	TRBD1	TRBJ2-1	TGCAGTGCGAGCCAGACAGGGCGCGCAAACAATGAGCAGTTCTTC	CSASQTGRANNEQFF
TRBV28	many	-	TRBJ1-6	TGTGCCAGCAGCTTTGGGAATTCACCCCTCCACTTT	CASSFGNSPLHF
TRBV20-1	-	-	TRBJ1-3	TGCAGTGCTAAGGTCAGCCCCTCTGGAAACACCATATATTTT	CSAKVSPSGNTIYF
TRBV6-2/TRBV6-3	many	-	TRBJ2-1	TGTGCCAGCAGTTACTCTTTAAACGAGCAGTTCTTC	CASSYSLNEQFF
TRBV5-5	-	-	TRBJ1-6	TGTGCCAGCAGCTTGAGAGGGTACTATAATTCACCCCTCCACTTT	CASSLRGYYNSPLHF
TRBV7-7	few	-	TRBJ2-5	TGTGCCAGCAGCTTGGATACAGGGTTTGGGACCCAGTACTTC	CASSLDTGFGTQYF
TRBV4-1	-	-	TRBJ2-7	TGCGCCAGCAGCCACCCTACGTTGGAGCAGTACTTC	CASSHPTLEQYF
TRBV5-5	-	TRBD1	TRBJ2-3	TGTGCCAGCAGCTTTCGGGACAGGGGAATAGATACGCAGTATTTT	CASSFRDRGIDTQYF
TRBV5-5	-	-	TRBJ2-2	TGTGCCAGCAGCTTGGAGGGGTTGGGCACCGGGGAGCTGTTTTTT	CASSLEGLGTGELFF
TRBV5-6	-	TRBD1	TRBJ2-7	TGTGCCAGCAGCTTGGGGACAGGGGGCGGGCACGAGCAGTACTTC	CASSLGTGGGHEQYF
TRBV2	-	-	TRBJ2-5	TGTGCCAGCACCCAGCGGTATAAGATGGTCCAAGAGACCCAGTACTTC	CASTQRYKMVQETQYF
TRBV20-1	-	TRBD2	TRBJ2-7	TGCAGTGCTCGACCAGTGAGGACTAGCCCCTACGAGCAGTACTTC	CSARPVRTSPYEQYF
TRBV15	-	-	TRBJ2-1	TGTGCCACCAGCAGAGATGTTACGAATGAGCAGTTCTTC	CATSRDVTNEQFF
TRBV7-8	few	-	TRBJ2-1	TGTGCCAGCAGCTTACTGGAAGAGCAGTTCTTC	CASSLLEEQFF
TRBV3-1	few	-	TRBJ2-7	TGTGCCAGCAGCCGCAACCGGGACGACTACTACGAGCAGTACTTC	CASSRNRDDYYEQYF
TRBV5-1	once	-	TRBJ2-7	TGCGCCAGCAGCTTGACTGCGGGGAGGATCGACGAGCAGTACTTC	CASSLTAGRIDEQYF
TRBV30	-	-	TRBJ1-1	TGTGCCTGGAGTGTTAGGGGCACTGAAGCTTTCTTT	CAWSVRGTEAFF
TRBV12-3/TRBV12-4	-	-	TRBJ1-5	TGTGCCAGCAGTCGCGACAGCTATAGCAATCAGCCCCAGCATTTT	CASSRDSYSNQPQHF
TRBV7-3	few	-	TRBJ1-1	TGTGCCAGCAGCTTAACGGGGCCGGACACTGAAGCTTTCTTT	CASSLTGPDTEAFF
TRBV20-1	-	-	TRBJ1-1	TGCAGTGCTTCTAACAGGGCAAGGGCGAACACTGAAGCTTTCTTT	CSASNRARANTEAFF
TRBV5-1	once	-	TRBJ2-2	TGCGCCAGCAGCTTGACGGGGAGGAAGGCCGGGGAGCTGTTTTTT	CASSLTGRKAGELFF
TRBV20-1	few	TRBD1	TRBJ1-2	TGCAGTGCTAGAGACCGGGGACAGGGATTTAACTATGGCTACACCTTC	CSARDRGQGFNYGYTF
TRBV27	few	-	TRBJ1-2	TGTGCCAGCAGTTTCTCCGGGCCATCGGTCTATGGCTACACCTTC	CASSFSGPSVYGYTF
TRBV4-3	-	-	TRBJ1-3	TGCGCCAGCAGCCCTACCAGGGGCTCTGGAAACACCATATATTTT	CASSPTRGSGNTIYF
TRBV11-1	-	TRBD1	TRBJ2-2	TGTGCCAGCAGCTTAGAGGGGGCCACCGGGGAGCTGTTTTTT	CASSLEGATGELFF
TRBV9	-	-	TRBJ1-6	TGTGCCAGCAGCGTAGGGGGGGAGGGGTCATCACCCCTCCACTTT	CASSVGGEGSSPLHF
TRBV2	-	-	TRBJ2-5	TGTGCCAGCAGTCAGAGGGAGTACCAAGAGACCCAGTACTTC	CASSQREYQETQYF
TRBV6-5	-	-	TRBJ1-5	TGTGCCAGCAGTTACTCGTGGAGCCTCAATCAGCCCCAGCATTTT	CASSYSWSLNQPQHF
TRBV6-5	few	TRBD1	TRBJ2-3	TGTGCCAGCAGTTACGAGGGGGCCATTGGCACAGATACGCAGTATTTT	CASSYEGAIGTDTQYF
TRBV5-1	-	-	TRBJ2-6	TGCGCCAGCAGCTCCGGCCGTGACGTCCTGACTTTC	CASSSGRDVLTF
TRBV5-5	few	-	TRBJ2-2	TGTGCCAGCAGCTATAGACACCAGAACACCGGGGAGCTGTTTTTT	CASSYRHQNTGELFF
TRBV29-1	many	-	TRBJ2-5	TGCAGCGTTGGGCGGACGGCGCAAGAGACCCAGTACTTC	CSVGRTAQETQYF
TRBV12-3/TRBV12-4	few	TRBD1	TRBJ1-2	TGTGCCAGCAGTTCTCGGGACAGGGCCCGTCCATATGGCTACACCTTC	CASSSRDRARPYGYTF
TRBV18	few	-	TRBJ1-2	TGTGCCAGCTCACAGCCCCTAGATCCGAACTATGGCTACACCTTC	CASSQPLDPNYGYTF
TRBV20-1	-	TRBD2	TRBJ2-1	TGCAGTGCGGACGCCGGGACTAGCGGTTACAATGAGCAGTTCTTC	CSADAGTSGYNEQFF
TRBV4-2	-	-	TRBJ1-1	TGTGCCATATCGGTGGTAGGAGGGGGATTGGAGACTGAAGCTTTCTTT	CAISVVGGGLETEAFF
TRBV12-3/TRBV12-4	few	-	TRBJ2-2	TGTGCCAGCAGTTTAGACATGGCCGGGGAGCTGTTTTTT	CASSLDMAGELFF
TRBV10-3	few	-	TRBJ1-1	TGTGCCATCAGTGAGTCGAGGGCTAACACTGAAGCTTTCTTT	CAISESRANTEAFF
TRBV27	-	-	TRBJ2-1	TGTGCCAGCAGTCCCCGACGGGCAGTTATAGGTGAGCAGTTCTTC	CASSPRRAVIGEQFF
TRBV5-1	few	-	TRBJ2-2	TGCGCCAGCAGCCCGGCCAGGGGAATTTGGGGCGGGGAGCTGTTTTTT	CASSPARGIWGGELFF
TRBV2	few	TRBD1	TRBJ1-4	TGTGCCAGCAGCAGGGACAGGTCAACTAATGAAAAACTGTTTTTT	CASSRDRSTNEKLFF
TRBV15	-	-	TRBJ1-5	TGTGCCACCCGCACAGGGCGCTCCCTAAGCAATCAGCCCCAGCATTTT	CATRTGRSLSNQPQHF
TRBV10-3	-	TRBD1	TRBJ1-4	TGTGCCATCAGCCCGGGACAGGGAGGTGAAAAACTGTTTTTT	CAISPGQGGEKLFF
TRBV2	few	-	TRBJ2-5	TGTGCCAGCAGTGAGATAGGTGGGACCCAGTACTTC	CASSEIGGTQYF